The sequence of this T cell receptor beta chain was determined in a study of T cells in Graves' hyperthyroidism and ophthalmopathy. This clonotype was counted once. A clone one base away is much larger, so this may be a read error. There were TCR beta CDR3 regions amplified from RNA transcripts. Carried out on the TCR CDR3, a first-round RT-PCR used the HTBI primer set. TCRdb re-called the multiplex PCR reads with MiXCR, one entry per CDR3 protein. The sample records around 690,000 distinct CDR3 sequences, around 15% being singletons. Germline V gene lookup returns CDR1 MDHEN and CDR2 SYDVKM. CDR3 length: 15 amino acids.

The rearrangement links TRBV28 to TRBJ2-7; TRBD2 matches at 12 bases. This clonotype was obtained from a man between 50 and 59 years old with Graves' hyperthyroidism. Material for sequencing was blood. The CDR3 is CASTATSGSPYEPYF. CDR3 coding DNA: TGTGCCAGCACCGCGACTAGCGGGAGCCCCTACGAGCCGTACTTC.